This TCR beta chain derives from a study of response to subunit inactivated influenza vaccine. The study, taken as a whole, reports: Each seasonal influenza vaccination recruits few new T cells, the authors suggested.

TCRdb re-analysed the RT-PCR reads in MiXCR, keeping a single row per CDR3 protein. The sample holds some 850,000 distinct CDR3 sequences, around 20% seen once. CDR3 length: 16 residues. Losses at the gene ends were 1 base for V and 4 bases for J; bases not matched to a gene: 2. Germline values: CDR1 LGHDT, CDR2 YNNKEL (reference sequence). As to this clonotype: Its antigen is undetermined.

The chain carries TRBV3-1 and TRBJ2-1, with 12 bases fitting TRBD2. Source: PBMCs from blood, taken less than 6 days after vaccination. The source is a man aged 45-65 years who received an inactivated influenza vaccine. CDR3 DNA: TGTGCCAGCAGCCAAGCGGGACTAGCGGGTTACAATGAGCAGTTCTTC. Its protein product is CASSQAGLAGYNEQFF.